The subject of this entry is one T cell receptor beta chain. What it binds is unknown. Germline V gene lookup returns CDR1 MGHRA and CDR2 YSYEKL. V was clipped by 4 bases and J by 1 base, with 14 bases between them. CDR3 size: 17 residues. This record belongs to a study of naive and memory T cell subsets. The beta constant-region primer was an equimolar mix of two oligonucleotides covering TRBC1 and TRBC2. Ligated cDNA was amplified by four rounds of PCR with nested alpha and beta constant-region primers and SP2. A 12-nucleotide UMI and the SP2 primer were added to the cDNA 3' end by oligonucleotide ligation. TCRdb recomputed calls from the UMI-ligation and nested PCR reads with MiXCR, one row per CDR3 protein. The sample has over 25,000 distinct CDR3 sequences, less than 20% seen once. Findings and limits, study-wide: Over 85% of naive TCR sequences appeared only once, unlike memory subsets. Activation and differentiation may alter RNA-based TCR counts. Gini index rose across naive, CM, EM and EMRA in CD4 and CD8.

The source of this sequence is a human donor in good health. The sample was effector memory CD4+ T cells from blood. Subset indicated: effector memory, CD45RA- CD27-. V usage is TRBV4-1 and J usage is TRBJ2-6; D tentatively reads TRBD1 or TRBD2 (6 bases each). This CDR3 reads CASSRLQGGSGANVLTF. The CDR3 DNA reads as TGCGCCAGCAGCCGCTTACAGGGAGGTTCTGGGGCCAACGTCCTGACTTTC.